The rows below give T cell receptor beta chains drawn from one sample of a study of neurological immune-mediated disorders. Each CDR3 protein is one row after TCRdb ran MiXCR on the 5' RACE reads. The sample holds 50,000 to 65,000 distinct CDR3 sequences, 4% to 6% seen once. Material for sequencing was PBMCs. These receptors were collected from a woman aged 45-59 years with multiple sclerosis. Both conserved end residues are part of each CDR3. D genes are given only for firm matches. The size entry gives once, few or many counts, or a class when the clone is expanded.

clone_size j_call d_call v_call cdr3_nt cdr3_aa
many TRBJ1-4 TRBD1 TRBV20-1 TGCAGTGCTCAGCCCATAGGGACAGGGAAGGAAAAACTGTTTTTT CSAQPIGTGKEKLFF
many TRBJ1-3 TRBD1 TRBV7-2 TGTGCCAGCAGCTTATATCCGGACAGGGGAAACACCATATATTTT CASSLYPDRGNTIYF
many TRBJ1-2 TRBD1 TRBV20-1 TGCAGTGCTAGGGGACAGACGGACTATGGCTACACCTTC CSARGQTDYGYTF
many TRBJ1-5 - TRBV7-2 TGTGCCAGCAGCGAGTACAGTACTGGCAATCAGCCCCAGCATTTT CASSEYSTGNQPQHF
many TRBJ2-1 TRBD2 TRBV20-1 TGCAGTGCAAATCCCAGCGGGGGCTCCTACAATGAGCAGTTCTTC CSANPSGGSYNEQFF
few TRBJ1-1 - TRBV7-9 TGTGCCAGCACCCCGGGGGGGGGCGGAGAAGCTTTCTTT CASTPGGGGEAFF
many TRBJ2-3 TRBD2 TRBV11-2 TGTGCCAGCAGCTCCCAGACTAGCGGTGATACGCAGTATTTT CASSSQTSGDTQYF
many TRBJ2-3 - TRBV29-1 TGCAGCGTTGAGGGATGGAATACGCAGTATTTT CSVEGWNTQYF
few TRBJ1-3 - TRBV13 TGTGCCAGCAGCTCGACCAGAAACACCATATATTTT CASSSTRNTIYF
many TRBJ2-7 - TRBV6-2/TRBV6-3 TGTGCCAGCAGCGTCAGGGTATCCTACGAGCAGTACTTC CASSVRVSYEQYF
many TRBJ2-1 TRBD2 TRBV7-2 TGTGCCAGCAGAACAGCGGGGGGGGTGTCCTACAATGAGCAGTTCTTC CASRTAGGVSYNEQFF
few TRBJ2-3 TRBD1 TRBV6-6 TGTGCCAGCAGTCTCCGGACAGGGACCACAGATACGCAGTATTTT CASSLRTGTTDTQYF